Here is one TCR beta chain with its context. This clone was seen a handful of times. What this receptor recognizes is not known. Per-base quality was not reported, and no clone a single base away is much larger than it. These data are taken from a study of blood T cell repertoires in COVID-19 (dated by TCRdb to about 2020). Broadly, across the study: Samples from collaborators originated in the United States, Italy and Spain and spanned both the acute and convalescent phases of COVID-19. Samples were obtained from the ongoing ImmuneRACE study (first 160 participants) and from some 1,300 subjects provided by 6 global collaborators. The material from the prospective study consisted of cDNA or gDNA derived from T cells, B-cell-depleted T cells, or PBMCs. The dataset comprised deeply sampled blood TCRbeta repertoires from subjects exposed to, actively infected with, or recovered from COVID-19. The sample metadata nearly always contained a de-identified subject ID, COVID-19 status, age in years and sex. Where HLA class I and class II types were available, the types were taken from metadata supplied by the sample provider, not from assay-based typing. The repertoires were released in a freely available public database meant as a resource for research on the immune response to SARS-CoV-2.

Each collaborating institution followed its own protocols to collect whole blood in K2EDTA tubes. For TCRbeta analysis, collaborators shipped samples in one of three forms: frozen whole blood, isolated PBMCs, or DNA extracted from either of those sample types. The CDR3 runs 16 residues from the cysteine to the phenylalanine. The entry retains the CDR3 DNA only, 48 bases that are in frame from base 1. Via the germline V gene, CDR1 is MNHNS and CDR2 SASEGT. V ends up 4 bases short and J 2 bases short, with an unmatched junction base count of 11. Overall study results and their limits: The amount of clinical and demographic metadata varied by source and participant and was provided uncurated.

TCRbeta CDR3 regions were amplified from genomic DNA using the immunoSEQ Assay, a bias-controlled multiplex PCR. On the study's bioinformatics: Nucleated cell counts per sample were estimated from amplification of reference gene primers within the assay. To quantify the absolute abundance of each unique TCRbeta CDR3 rearrangement, sequence reads were collapsed and filtered. For each sample, productive Simpson clonality was calculated by taking the square root of Simpson's diversity index across productive rearrangements. Drawn from immuneACCESS, this table holds only the in-frame rearrangements with V and J called that TCRdb kept. Clones are partly lost; checked studies trace under half to an unresolved V gene and leave the rest unexplained. That table supplies the V and J calls and clone size; D and trimming were determined from the DNA. The sample table lists some 70,000 clones, roughly 70% of them with a count of one. Approximately 20% of the sample is held by the ten biggest clonotypes.

The chain was built from TRBV6-1 and TRBJ2-7, with 7 junctional bases fitting TRBD2. Sequencing was performed on peripheral blood. This sequence was found in a man in his sixties with acute or convalescent COVID-19. The CDR3 sequence is CASSGGILATPYEQYF. The DNA sequence is TGTGCCAGCAGTGGAGGAATACTAGCGACCCCCTACGAGCAGTACTTC.